Listed below are T cell receptor beta chains from one sample, sequenced in a study of T cell repertoires in cytomegalovirus infection. No cognate antigen is known for these TCRs. In TCRdb, the reads were re-called with MiXCR into one record per CDR3 protein. Of roughly 310,000 distinct CDR3 sequences listed, under 35% are singletons. The material was cultured PBMCs, obtained from culture after CMV antigen stimulation. The receptors stem from a human donor in good health (CMV status not recorded). Some clones in this sample may be carry-over from other donors' samples. The CDR3 runs from the conserved cysteine through the conserved F or W. D genes are given only for firm matches. Only part of the rows carry a size: once, few, many, or a class if the clone is expanded.

j_gene | d_gene | v_gene | abundance | CDR3nt | CDR3aa
TRBJ1-2 | TRBD1 | TRBV7-3 | many | TGTGCCAGCAGCTCCTGGCCCCGGGACAGCGTACCCGGGGGGTATGGCTACACCTTC | CASSSWPRDSVPGGYGYTF
TRBJ1-5 | NA | TRBV9 | NA | TGTGCCAGCAGCCCGGAAGGGCTGAATCAGCCCCAGCATTTT | CASSPEGLNQPQHF
TRBJ1-5 | NA | TRBV11-2 | NA | TGTGCCAGCCGCAGGGAGTTGAGCAATCAGCCCCAGCATTTT | CASRRELSNQPQHF
TRBJ2-3 | NA | TRBV5-1 | few | TGCGCCAGCAGCTTGGCCGGGCAGCGGAGCACAGATACGCAGTATTTT | CASSLAGQRSTDTQYF
TRBJ1-5 | TRBD1 | TRBV6-2/TRBV6-3 | NA | TGTGCCAGCAGGGACAGGGCCTATCAGCCCCAGCATTTT | CASRDRAYQPQHF
TRBJ1-1 | NA | TRBV9 | many | TGTGCCAGCAGCGTAGTTGAGTGGGGAGCGGGCACTGAAGCTTTCTTT | CASSVVEWGAGTEAFF
TRBJ1-2 | NA | TRBV10-3 | few | TGTGCCGCAGGGCGCACAGCAGCTAACTATGGCTACACCTTC | CAAGRTAANYGYTF
TRBJ1-5 | NA | TRBV19 | NA | TGTGCCAGTATCGACAATTTCGGCAATCAGCCCCAGCATTTT | CASIDNFGNQPQHF
TRBJ1-2 | NA | TRBV6-5 | NA | TGTGCCAGCAGTTACATACAGGGTCGTGATGGCTACACCTTC | CASSYIQGRDGYTF
TRBJ2-5 | NA | TRBV9 | NA | TGTGCCAGCAGCCTCGCACAGGGAGGAGAGACCCAGTACTTC | CASSLAQGGETQYF
TRBJ1-2 | NA | TRBV12-3/TRBV12-4 | NA | TGTGCCAGCAGTTTAGATCTGGGGGTTAGCGGCTACACCTTC | CASSLDLGVSGYTF
TRBJ2-7 | TRBD2 | TRBV28 | NA | TGTGCCAGCAGTTTACAGACTAGCGGGAGACTGAACGAGCAGTACTTC | CASSLQTSGRLNEQYF
TRBJ1-1 | TRBD1 | TRBV7-8 | few | TGTGCCAGCAGCTTAGTCCCAGGGGGGGACACTGAAGCTTTCTTT | CASSLVPGGDTEAFF
TRBJ2-2 | NA | TRBV12-5 | NA | TGTGCTAGTGGTTCCACCGGGACTCAAGTAGGGGAGCTGTTTTTT | CASGSTGTQVGELFF
TRBJ1-3 | NA | TRBV28 | few | TGTGCCAGCAGTCCGAGACACGGGTCTGGAAACACCATATATTTT | CASSPRHGSGNTIYF
TRBJ1-5 | NA | TRBV7-2 | NA | TGTGCCAGCAGCCAAAGGGGGGGGGCTCGCAATCAGCCCCAGCATTTT | CASSQRGGARNQPQHF
TRBJ1-6 | TRBD1 | TRBV20-1 | NA | TGCAGTGCTGGCCCGGGACAGGGGGCCAATTCACCCCTCCACTTT | CSAGPGQGANSPLHF
TRBJ1-1 | NA | TRBV11-2 | NA | TGTGCCAGCAGCCCATCTGACACTGAAGCTTTCTTT | CASSPSDTEAFF
TRBJ2-7 | TRBD1 | TRBV20-1 | NA | TGCAGTGGGCAGGACAGGGGGCGCTACGAGCAGTACTTC | CSGQDRGRYEQYF
TRBJ2-5 | NA | TRBV7-9 | NA | TGTGCCAGCAGCTTCAAACCCCCTGAGACCCAGTACTTC | CASSFKPPETQYF
TRBJ1-4 | NA | TRBV12-3/TRBV12-4 | NA | TGTGCCAGCAGTCGTGTAGGGGAGGGAACTAATGAAAAACTGTTTTTT | CASSRVGEGTNEKLFF
TRBJ2-5 | TRBD2 | TRBV7-2 | NA | TGTGCCAGCAGGCGGGGGGGGGAGACCCAGTACTTC | CASRRGGETQYF
TRBJ2-3 | NA | TRBV7-2 | NA | TGTGCCAGCAGCTTAAGTACGCAGTATTTT | CASSLSTQYF